Given below is one T cell receptor (beta chain) in context. This sample is drawn from a study of control samples from healthy donors and cancer patients. Profiled with immunoSEQ multiplex PCR; TCRdb holds only in-frame clones, not every one. The sample yields about 30,000 clones, about nine tenths seen once. The CDR3 has 16 residues. With V trimmed by 0 bases and J by 8 bases, 9 bases remained unmatched. The V gene's germline CDR1 is SGDLS and CDR2 YYNGEE. The sequenced material came from PBMCs. This TCR was recovered from a man aged 45 to 65 with lung cancer. The chain has TRBV9 and TRBJ2-3, with 10 bases lining up with TRBD2. CDR3 sequence reads: CASSVDGSGGIVTQYF. CDR3 nucleotide sequence: TGTGCCAGCAGCGTAGATGGTAGCGGGGGGATCGTTACGCAGTATTTT.